This entry concerns a single T cell receptor (beta chain). Per the germline V gene, CDR1 is LGHNT and CDR2 is FRNRAP. Trimming took off 5 bases at V and 5 bases at J, with 11 bases between the two ends. The CDR3 has 13 amino acids. The data derive from a study of blood T cell repertoires in COVID-19. Looking at the study overall: Acute and convalescent COVID-19 samples came from the United States, Italy and Spain.

Per the authors' pipeline: Amplification from reference gene primers served as the basis for estimated nucleated cell counts. TCRdb's copy holds only in-frame clones and misses some; the assay was immunoSEQ multiplex PCR. The V and J calls and clone size come from that table; D and trimming were worked out from the DNA. The sample lists about 74,000 clones, about 88% seen once, with around 2.8% in the top ten. What was sequenced was peripheral blood. V gene TRBV12-5 combines with J gene TRBJ2-3; TRBD2 might be the D (6 bases). The source of this sequence is a man between 70 and 80 years old with active or convalescent COVID-19. This chain's CDR3 is CASGPLAQDTQYF. The CDR3, as DNA: TGTGCTAGTGGTCCACTAGCCCAAGATACGCAGTATTTT.